The clone carrying this T cell receptor beta chain has a count of ten or more. Its antigen is currently unknown. TCRdb re-derived calls from the 5' RACE reads in MiXCR, one entry per CDR3 protein. The data hold just under 60,000 distinct CDR3 sequences, with roughly 2.5% observed a single time. The CDR3 extends over 13 amino acids. Germline V gives CDR1 DFQATT, CDR2 SNEGSKA (reference sequence). This sample is drawn from a study of neurological immune-mediated disorders. Study details: A relapsing-remitting course was seen in most of the 34 multiple sclerosis patients and a secondary progressive course in 3. Findings and caveats of the study: Phylogenetic grouping assigned the repertoires of 18 of 34 multiple sclerosis patients to a single cluster of related CDR3 sequences. This cluster may be a repertoire-level signature.

The unsorted libraries had their origin in 2 million PBMCs stored at -80 C. J is TRBJ2-1 and V is TRBV20-1; tentatively, D is TRBD2 (7 bases). Sequencing used PBMCs. The sequence was obtained from a middle-aged man with multiple sclerosis. Here the CDR3 DNA reads TGCAGCCGAGAGGGGGGGGTGGTGTATGAGCAGTTCTTC. It is translated as CSREGGVVYEQFF.